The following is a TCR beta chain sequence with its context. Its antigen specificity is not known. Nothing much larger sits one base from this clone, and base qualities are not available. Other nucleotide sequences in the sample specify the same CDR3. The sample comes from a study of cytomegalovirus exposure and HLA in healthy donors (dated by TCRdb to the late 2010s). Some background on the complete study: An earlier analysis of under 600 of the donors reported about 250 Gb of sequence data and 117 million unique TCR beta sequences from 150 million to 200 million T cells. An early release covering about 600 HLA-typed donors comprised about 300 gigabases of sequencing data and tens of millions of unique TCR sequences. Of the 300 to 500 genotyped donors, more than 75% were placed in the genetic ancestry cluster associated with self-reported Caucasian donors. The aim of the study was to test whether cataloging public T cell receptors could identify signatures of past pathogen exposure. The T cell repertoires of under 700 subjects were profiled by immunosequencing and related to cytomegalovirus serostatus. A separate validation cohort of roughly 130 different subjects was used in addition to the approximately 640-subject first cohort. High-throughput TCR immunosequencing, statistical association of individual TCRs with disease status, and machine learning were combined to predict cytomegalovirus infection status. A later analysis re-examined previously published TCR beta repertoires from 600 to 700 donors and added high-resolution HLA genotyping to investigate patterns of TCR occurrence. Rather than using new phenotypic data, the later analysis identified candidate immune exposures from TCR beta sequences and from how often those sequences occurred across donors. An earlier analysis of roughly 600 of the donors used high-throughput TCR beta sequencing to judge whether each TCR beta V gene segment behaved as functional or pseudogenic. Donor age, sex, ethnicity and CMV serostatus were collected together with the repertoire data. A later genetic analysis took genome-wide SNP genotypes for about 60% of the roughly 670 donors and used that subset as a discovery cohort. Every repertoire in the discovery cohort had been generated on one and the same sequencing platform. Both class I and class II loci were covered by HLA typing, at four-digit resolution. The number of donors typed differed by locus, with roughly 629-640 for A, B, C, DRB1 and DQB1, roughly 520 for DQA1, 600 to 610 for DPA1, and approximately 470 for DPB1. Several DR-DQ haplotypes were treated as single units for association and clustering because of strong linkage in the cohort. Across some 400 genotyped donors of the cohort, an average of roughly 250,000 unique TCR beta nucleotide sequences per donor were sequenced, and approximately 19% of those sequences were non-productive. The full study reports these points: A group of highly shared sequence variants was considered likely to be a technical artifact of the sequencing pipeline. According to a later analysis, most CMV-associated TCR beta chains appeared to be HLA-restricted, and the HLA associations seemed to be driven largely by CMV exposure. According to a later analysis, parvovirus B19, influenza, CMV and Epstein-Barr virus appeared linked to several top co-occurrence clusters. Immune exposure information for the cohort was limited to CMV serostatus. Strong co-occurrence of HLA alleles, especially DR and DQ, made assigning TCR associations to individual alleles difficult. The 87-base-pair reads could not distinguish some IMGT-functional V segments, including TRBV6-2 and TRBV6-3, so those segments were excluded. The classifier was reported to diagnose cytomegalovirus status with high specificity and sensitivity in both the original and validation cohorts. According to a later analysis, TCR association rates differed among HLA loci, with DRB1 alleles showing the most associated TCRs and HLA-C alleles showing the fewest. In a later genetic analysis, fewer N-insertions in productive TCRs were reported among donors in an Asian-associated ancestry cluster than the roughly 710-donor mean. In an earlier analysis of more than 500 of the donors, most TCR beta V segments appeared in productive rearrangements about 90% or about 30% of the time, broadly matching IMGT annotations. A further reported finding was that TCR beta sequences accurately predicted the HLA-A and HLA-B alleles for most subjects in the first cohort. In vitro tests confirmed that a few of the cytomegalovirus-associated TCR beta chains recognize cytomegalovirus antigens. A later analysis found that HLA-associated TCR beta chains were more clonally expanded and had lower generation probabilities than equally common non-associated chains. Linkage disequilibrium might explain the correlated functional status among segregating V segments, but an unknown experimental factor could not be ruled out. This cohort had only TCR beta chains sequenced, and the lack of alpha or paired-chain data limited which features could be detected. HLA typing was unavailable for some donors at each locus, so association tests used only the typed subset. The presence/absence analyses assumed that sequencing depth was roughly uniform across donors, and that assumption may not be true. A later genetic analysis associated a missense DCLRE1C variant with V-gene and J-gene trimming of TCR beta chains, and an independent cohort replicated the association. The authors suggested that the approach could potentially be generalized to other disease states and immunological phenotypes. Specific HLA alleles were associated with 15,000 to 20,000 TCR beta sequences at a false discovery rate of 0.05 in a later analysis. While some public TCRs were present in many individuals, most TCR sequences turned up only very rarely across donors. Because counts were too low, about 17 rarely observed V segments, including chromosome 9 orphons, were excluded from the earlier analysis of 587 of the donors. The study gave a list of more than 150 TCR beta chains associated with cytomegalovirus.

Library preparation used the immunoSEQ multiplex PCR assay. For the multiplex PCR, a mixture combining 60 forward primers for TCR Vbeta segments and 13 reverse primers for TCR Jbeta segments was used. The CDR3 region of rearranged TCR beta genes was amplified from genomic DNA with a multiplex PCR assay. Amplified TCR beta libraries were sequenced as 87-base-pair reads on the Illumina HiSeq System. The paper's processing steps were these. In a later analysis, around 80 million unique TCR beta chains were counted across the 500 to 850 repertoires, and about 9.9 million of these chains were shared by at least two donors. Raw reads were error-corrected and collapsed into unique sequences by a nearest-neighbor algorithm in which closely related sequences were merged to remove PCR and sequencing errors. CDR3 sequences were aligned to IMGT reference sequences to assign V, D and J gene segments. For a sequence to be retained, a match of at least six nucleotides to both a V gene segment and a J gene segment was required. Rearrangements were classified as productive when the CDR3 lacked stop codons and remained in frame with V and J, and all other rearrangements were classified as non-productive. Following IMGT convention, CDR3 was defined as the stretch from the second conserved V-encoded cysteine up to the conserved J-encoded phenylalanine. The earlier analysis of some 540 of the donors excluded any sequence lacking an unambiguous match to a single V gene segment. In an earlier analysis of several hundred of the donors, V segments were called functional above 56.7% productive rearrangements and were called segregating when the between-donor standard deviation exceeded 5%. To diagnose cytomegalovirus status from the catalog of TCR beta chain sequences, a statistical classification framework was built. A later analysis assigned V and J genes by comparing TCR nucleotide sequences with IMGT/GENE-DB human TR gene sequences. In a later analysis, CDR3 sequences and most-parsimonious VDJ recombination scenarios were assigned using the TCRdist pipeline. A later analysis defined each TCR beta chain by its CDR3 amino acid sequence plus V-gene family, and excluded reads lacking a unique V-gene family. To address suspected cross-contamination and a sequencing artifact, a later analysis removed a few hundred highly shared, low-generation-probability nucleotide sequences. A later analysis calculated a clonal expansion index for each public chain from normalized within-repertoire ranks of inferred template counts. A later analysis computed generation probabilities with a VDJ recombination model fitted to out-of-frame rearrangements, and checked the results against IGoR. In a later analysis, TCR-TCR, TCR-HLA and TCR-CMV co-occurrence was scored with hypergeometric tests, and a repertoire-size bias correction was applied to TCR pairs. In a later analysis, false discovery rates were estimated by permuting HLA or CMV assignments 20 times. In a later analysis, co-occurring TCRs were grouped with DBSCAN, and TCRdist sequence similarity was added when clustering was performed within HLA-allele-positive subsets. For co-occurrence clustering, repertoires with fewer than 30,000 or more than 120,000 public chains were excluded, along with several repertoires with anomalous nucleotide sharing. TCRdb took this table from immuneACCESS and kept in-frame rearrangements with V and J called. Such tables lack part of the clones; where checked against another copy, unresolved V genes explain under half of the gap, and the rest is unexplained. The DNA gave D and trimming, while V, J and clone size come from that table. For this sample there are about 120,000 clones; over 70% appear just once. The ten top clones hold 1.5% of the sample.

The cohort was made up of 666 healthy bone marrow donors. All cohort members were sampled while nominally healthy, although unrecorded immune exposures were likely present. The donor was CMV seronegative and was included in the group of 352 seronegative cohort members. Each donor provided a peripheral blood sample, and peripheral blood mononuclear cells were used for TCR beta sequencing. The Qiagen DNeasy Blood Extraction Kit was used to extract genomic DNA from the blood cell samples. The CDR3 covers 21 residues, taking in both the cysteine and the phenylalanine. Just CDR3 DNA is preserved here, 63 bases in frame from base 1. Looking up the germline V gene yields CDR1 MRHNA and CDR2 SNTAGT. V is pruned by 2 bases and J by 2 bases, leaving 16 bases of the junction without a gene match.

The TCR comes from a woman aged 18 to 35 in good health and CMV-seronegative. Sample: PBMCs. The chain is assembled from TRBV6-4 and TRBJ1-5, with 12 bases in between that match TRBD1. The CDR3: CASSDARWGQGAPYRNQPQHF. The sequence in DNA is TGTGCCAGCAGTGACGCCCGGTGGGGACAGGGGGCTCCTTATCGCAATCAGCCCCAGCATTTT.